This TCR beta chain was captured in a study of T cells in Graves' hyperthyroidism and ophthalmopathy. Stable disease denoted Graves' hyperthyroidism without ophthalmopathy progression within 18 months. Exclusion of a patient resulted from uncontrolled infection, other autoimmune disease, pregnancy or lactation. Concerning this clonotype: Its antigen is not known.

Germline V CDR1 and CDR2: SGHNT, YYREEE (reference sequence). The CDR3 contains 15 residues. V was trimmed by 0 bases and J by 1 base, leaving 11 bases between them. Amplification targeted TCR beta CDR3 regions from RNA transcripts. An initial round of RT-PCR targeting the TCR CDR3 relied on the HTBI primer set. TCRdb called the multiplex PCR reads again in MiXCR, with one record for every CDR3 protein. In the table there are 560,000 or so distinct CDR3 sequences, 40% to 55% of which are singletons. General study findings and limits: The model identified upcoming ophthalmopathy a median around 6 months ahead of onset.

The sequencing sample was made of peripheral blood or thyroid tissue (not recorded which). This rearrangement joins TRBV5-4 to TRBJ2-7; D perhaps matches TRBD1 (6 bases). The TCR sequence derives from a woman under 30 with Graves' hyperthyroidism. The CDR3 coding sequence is TGTGCCAGCAGCTTGGCCCCGGGACATTCCTACGAGCAGTACTTC. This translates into CASSLAPGHSYEQYF. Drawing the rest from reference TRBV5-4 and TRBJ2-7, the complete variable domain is ETGVTQSPTHLIKTRGQQVTLRCSSQSGHNTVSWYQQALGQGPQFIFQYYREEENGRGNFPPRFSGLQFPNYSSELNVNALELDDSALYLCASSLAPGHSYEQYFGPGTRLTVT.